These 15 T cell receptor beta chains share one sample of origin, sequenced in a study of identical twins. MiXCR, run by TCRdb on the 5' RACE reads, gives a single entry per CDR3 protein. Of around 670,000 distinct CDR3 sequences in the sample, approximately 6% are singletons; the top ten hold around 1.9%. Sequenced material: naive T cells sorted from blood. The receptors were sampled from a man between 18 and 35 years old in good health.

This clonotype occurred many times. The chain is built from TRBV12-3 or TRBV12-4 and TRBJ1-5; 8 positions agree with TRBD1. CDR3 length: 16 residues. V lost 5 bases to trimming and J lost 6 bases; unmatched junction nucleotides: 12. The chain's CDR3 is CASSPHQGTGVQPQHF. CDR3 sequence (DNA): TGTGCCAGCAGTCCACACCAGGGGACAGGAGTTCAGCCCCAGCATTTT.

This clonotype was detected ten times or more. The genes are TRBV12-3 or TRBV12-4 and TRBJ2-5; no definite D call. The CDR3 totals 12 residues. The ends were cut back, 5 bases at V and 4 bases at J, with 8 bases in the middle. In nucleotides, the CDR3 is TGTGCCAGCAGTACCCCCCGAGAGACCCAGTACTTC. Its protein is CASSTPRETQYF.

The J gene is TRBJ1-1, the V gene TRBV12-2; the D segment call TRBD1 is taken from the table without a DNA check. TRBV12-2 is an annotated pseudogene. This CDR3 has 15 amino acids. In DNA, the CDR3 is TGTGCAAGTCGCTTCCAGCCCCCGGGATGGACTGAAGCTTTCTTT. Translated: CASRFQPPGWTEAFF.

This clonotype has at least ten counts. The chain combines TRBV10-3 with TRBJ1-5; 7 bases map to TRBD1. Germline V gene sequence: CDR1 ENHRY, CDR2 SYGVKD. Trimming removed 6 bases from V and 5 bases from J; junction bases left unmatched: 7. This CDR3 has 14 amino acids. CDR3 nucleotide sequence: TGTGCCATCAGCGCAGGGGGTGGGGATCAGCCCCAGCATTTT. This gives the protein CAISAGGGDQPQHF.

This clonotype was seen many times. The chain recombines TRBV7-2 with TRBJ2-3; the D is unclear. Trimming pared 1 base from V and 5 bases from J, leaving 10 bases between. The CDR3 is made up of 14 amino acids. The germline V gene encodes CDR1 SGHTA and CDR2 FQGNSA. In DNA, the CDR3 is TGTGCCAGCAGCTTAGACGGCAAAATAGATACGCAGTATTTT. Protein sequence: CASSLDGKIDTQYF.

This clonotype came up a few times. The rearrangement joins TRBV27 to TRBJ2-3, with 7 bases aligning to TRBD2. Trimming removed 4 bases from V and 7 bases from J; junction bases left unmatched: 14. CDR1 MNHEY and CDR2 SMNVEV come from the germline V gene (reference sequence). The CDR3 loop spans 16 amino acids. This CDR3 is CASSSLRDYLPYTQYF. The CDR3, as DNA: TGTGCCAGCAGTTCACTCCGGGACTACCTTCCTTATACGCAGTATTTT.

This clonotype came up a few times. The chain is built from TRBV6-2 or TRBV6-3 and TRBJ2-5, with D perhaps matching TRBD1 (5 bases). Germline CDR1 is MNHEY and CDR2 is SVGEGT. The ends were cut back, 6 bases at V and 1 base at J, with 15 bases in the middle. The CDR3 consists of 15 residues. The CDR3 DNA reads TGTGCCAGCAGCCCCAAACAGGCCCTCCAAGAGACCCAGTACTTC. It specifies CASSPKQALQETQYF.

Regarding this clonotype: In this CDR3 the conserved last residue, phenylalanine or tryptophan, is missing, so a read error is likely. The genes are TRBV7-8 and TRBJ2-3, with a weak D call TRBD1 (5 bases). The length of the CDR3 is 15 residues. Deletions cut 7 bases from V and 1 base from J, with 15 bases between. The germline CDR1 and CDR2 sequences are SGHVS and FQNEAQ. The CDR3 loop is CASNRQPKGTDTQYY. CDR3 DNA: TGTGCCAGCAACAGACAGCCCAAAGGCACAGATACGCAGTATTAT.

This clonotype was observed a handful of times. V and J are TRBV7-2 and TRBJ2-6; 10 nucleotides align to TRBD2. Germline CDR1 is SGHTA and CDR2 is FQGNSA. This CDR3 has 17 residues. J lost 2 bases, V lost 4 bases, and 5 bases had no gene match. The CDR3 loop is CASSSLLAGAGANVLTF. The DNA for the CDR3 is TGTGCCAGCAGCTCCCTTCTAGCGGGAGCTGGGGCCAACGTCCTGACTTTC.

Many counts were recorded for this clonotype. This rearrangement joins TRBV5-1 to TRBJ2-1; 13 positions agree with TRBD2. CDR1 SGHRS and CDR2 YFSETQ come from the germline V gene. The CDR3 loop spans 18 amino acids. Trimming at V came to 4 bases and at J to 1 base, leaving 8 bases not matched to a gene. The CDR3 coding sequence is TGCGCCAGCAGCCCTGGACTAGCGGGAGCAGGTTCCTACAATGAGCAGTTCTTC. Its translation: CASSPGLAGAGSYNEQFF.

This clonotype was seen repeatedly, ten times or more. The rearrangement uses TRBV15 and TRBJ2-1, with D tentatively TRBD2 (6 bases). Germline assignment: CDR1 LNHNV and CDR2 YYDKDF (reference sequence). The CDR3 runs to 13 residues. Between the trimmed V and J ends, which lost 2 bases and 6 bases, there was a span of 8 bases. This CDR3 is CATSRREFNEQFF. CDR3 coding DNA: TGTGCCACCAGCAGACGGGAGTTCAATGAGCAGTTCTTC.

This clonotype was seen repeatedly, ten times or more. CDR3 nucleotide sequence: TGTGCCAGCAGCCAAAGCCCAAAGGCCCTCGGCGAGCAGTACTTC. Translation: CASSQSPKALGEQYF. V is TRBV4-2 and J is TRBJ2-7, with no clear D. The CDR3 contains 15 residues. CDR1 is LGHNA, CDR2 YNFKEQ, per germline. V was trimmed by 2 bases and J by 6 bases, leaving 17 bases between them.

This clonotype appeared many times. The chain couples TRBV20-1 to TRBJ2-5; weak D call: TRBD2 (5 bases). The CDR3 is 16 amino acids. V lost 0 bases, J lost 5 bases, and 19 bases lay in between. Per the germline V gene, CDR1 is DFQATT and CDR2 is SNEGSKA (reference sequence). The DNA of the CDR3 is TGCAGTGCTAGAGACTTCAGAATTCGTACTAGGGAGACCCAGTACTTC. This codes for CSARDFRIRTRETQYF.

This clonotype was detected ten times or more. The chain has TRBV12-3 or TRBV12-4 and TRBJ2-1, with D uncertain. With 2 bases removed from V and 3 bases from J, the gap between germline ends came to 5 bases. The length of the CDR3 is 13 residues. The CDR3 spells CASSLSDYNEQFF. The CDR3 region has the DNA TGTGCCAGCAGTTTATCTGACTACAATGAGCAGTTCTTC.

This clonotype was counted at least ten times. The CDR3, as DNA: TGTGCCAGCAGTGCGGACAGCTGGAACGAGCAGTACTTC. This translates into CASSADSWNEQYF. The chain employs TRBV2 and TRBJ2-7; weak D call: TRBD1 (6 bases). V dropped 4 bases and J dropped 5 bases, with 12 bases sitting between them. In germline, CDR1 is SNHLY, CDR2 FYNNEI. The CDR3 runs to 13 residues.